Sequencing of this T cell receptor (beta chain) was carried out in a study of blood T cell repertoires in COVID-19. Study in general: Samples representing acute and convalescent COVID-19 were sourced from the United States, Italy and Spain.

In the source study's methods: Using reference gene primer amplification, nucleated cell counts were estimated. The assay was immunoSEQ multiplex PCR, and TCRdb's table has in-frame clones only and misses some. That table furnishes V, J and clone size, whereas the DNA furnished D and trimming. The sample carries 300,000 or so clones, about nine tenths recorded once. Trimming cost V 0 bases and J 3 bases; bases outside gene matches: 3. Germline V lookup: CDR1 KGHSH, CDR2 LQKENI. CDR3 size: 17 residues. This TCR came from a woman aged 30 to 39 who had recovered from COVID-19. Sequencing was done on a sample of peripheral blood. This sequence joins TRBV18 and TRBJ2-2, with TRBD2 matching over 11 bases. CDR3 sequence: CASSPPGTSGYTGELFF. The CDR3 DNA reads TGTGCCAGCTCACCACCCGGGACTAGCGGCTACACCGGGGAGCTGTTTTTT. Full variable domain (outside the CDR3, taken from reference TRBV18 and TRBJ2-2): NAGVMQNPRHLVRRRGQEARLRCSPMKGHSHVYWYRQLPEEGLKFMVYLQKENIIDESGMPKERFSAEFPKEGPSILRIQQVVRGDSAAYFCASSPPGTSGYTGELFFGEGSRLTVL.